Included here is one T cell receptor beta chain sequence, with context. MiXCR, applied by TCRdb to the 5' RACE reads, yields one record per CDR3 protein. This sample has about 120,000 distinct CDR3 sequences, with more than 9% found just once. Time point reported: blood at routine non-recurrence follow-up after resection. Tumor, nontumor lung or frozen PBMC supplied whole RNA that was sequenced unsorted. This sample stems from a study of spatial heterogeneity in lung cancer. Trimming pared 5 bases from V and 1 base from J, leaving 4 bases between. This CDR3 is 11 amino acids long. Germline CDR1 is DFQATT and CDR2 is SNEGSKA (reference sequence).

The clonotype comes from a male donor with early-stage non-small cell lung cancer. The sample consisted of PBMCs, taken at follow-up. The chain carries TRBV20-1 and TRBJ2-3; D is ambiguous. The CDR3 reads CSAVRTDTQYF. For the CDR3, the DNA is TGCAGTGCTGTGCGCACAGATACGCAGTATTTT.